Listed below are T cell receptor beta chains from one sample, sequenced in a study of patients and donors after allogeneic stem cell transplantation. MiXCR, applied by TCRdb to the RT-PCR reads, yields one record per CDR3 protein. The repertoire holds roughly 26,000 distinct CDR3 sequences, with more than 8% as singletons. Sequencing was carried out using blood, either unsorted or a sorted T cell fraction (not recorded which). The source of these receptors is a human donor who was either an allogeneic HSCT recipient or a stem cell or donor lymphocyte infusion donor (not recorded which). It is not recorded whose cells these are; they may come from a transplant donor. Each CDR3 is given with its conserved first and last residue. D genes are given only for firm matches. Clone size is given for some rows only: seen once, a few or many times, or a class if the clone is expanded.

d_gene,v_gene,j_gene,abundance,CDR3nt,CDR3aa
TRBD1,TRBV10-3,TRBJ1-5,.,TGTGCCATCAGTGGCCGACAGGGGGGTGGCAATCAGCCCCAGCATTTT,CAISGRQGGGNQPQHF
TRBD2,TRBV20-1,TRBJ2-1,.,TGCAGTGCTAGAGGATCTAGCGGGGCATACAATGAGCAGTTCTTC,CSARGSSGAYNEQFF
.,TRBV5-1,TRBJ2-5,many,TGCGCCAGCAGCTTGGATGGAGGGGCCCAAGAGACCCAGTACTTC,CASSLDGGAQETQYF
.,TRBV5-1,TRBJ2-2,few,TGCGCCAGCAGCTTGATAGGACAGAACACCGGGGAGCTGTTTTTT,CASSLIGQNTGELFF
.,TRBV19,TRBJ1-2,once,TGTGCCAGTACCACCGAACAGACTACAATTGGCTACACCTTC,CASTTEQTTIGYTF
.,TRBV5-1,TRBJ1-1,many,TGCGCCAGCAGCTTGGGGGTAGAGGGCACTGAAGCTTTCTTT,CASSLGVEGTEAFF
.,TRBV29-1,TRBJ2-1,few,TGCAGCGTTGATGGAGGGATTGAGCAGTTCTTC,CSVDGGIEQFF
.,TRBV5-6,TRBJ2-5,once,TGTGCCAGCAGCTCCTTGGGGGAGGGGGGCCAAGAGACCCAGTACTTC,CASSSLGEGGQETQYF
.,TRBV7-9,TRBJ1-1,.,TGTGCCAGCAGCCAAACCTACAGGGAGAGGGTAGCTTTCTTT,CASSQTYRERVAFF
.,TRBV7-2,TRBJ1-2,.,TGTGCCAGCAGCGCCCGGACAGTTGAGAGTTCTGATGGCTACACCTTC,CASSARTVESSDGYTF
.,TRBV30,TRBJ2-5,.,TGTGCCTGGAGTGTACTAATGGGGTACCAAGAGACCCAGTACTTC,CAWSVLMGYQETQYF
.,TRBV27,TRBJ2-1,.,TGTGCCAGCAGTTTTTCGAGAGGCGGTTCCTACAATGAGCAGTTCTTC,CASSFSRGGSYNEQFF
TRBD2,TRBV29-1,TRBJ2-3,.,TGCAGCGTTCCCGGGACTAGCGGGACCTCGGCGGATACGCAGTATTTT,CSVPGTSGTSADTQYF
TRBD1,TRBV28,TRBJ2-7,.,TGTGCCAGCAGAACCCTGGGACAGGGCTCGGGGGAGCAGTACTTC,CASRTLGQGSGEQYF
TRBD1,TRBV6-1,TRBJ1-5,many,TGTGCCAGCAGACCTCAGGGGGCAAGTCAGCCCCAGCATTTT,CASRPQGASQPQHF
TRBD2,TRBV9,TRBJ2-1,few,TGTGCCAGTAAGCGTGTAGCGGGGGGGGATGAGCAGTTCTTC,CASKRVAGGDEQFF
.,TRBV19,TRBJ1-2,few,TGTGCCAGTAGTGGGTACTATGGCTACACCTTC,CASSGYYGYTF
.,TRBV28,TRBJ1-2,few,TGTGCCAGCAGTTTAAACAGGAGGGGCTATGGCTACACCTTC,CASSLNRRGYGYTF
.,TRBV21-1,TRBJ2-3,.,TGTGCCAGCAGCAAAAAAGGCTCCGGACAGGGAAAGGGAGATACGCAGTATTTT,CASSKKGSGQGKGDTQYF
TRBD1,TRBV28,TRBJ2-3,many,TGTGCCAGCAGTACTCCTTCGACAGGGTCGTCAGATACGCAGTATTTT,CASSTPSTGSSDTQYF
.,TRBV5-1,TRBJ1-1,many,TGCGCCAGCAGCTTCGGCCCCGGCACTGAAGCTTTCTTT,CASSFGPGTEAFF